These T cell receptor beta chains were read from a single sample in a study of cytomegalovirus exposure and HLA in healthy donors. Clones were read by immunoSEQ multiplex PCR, and TCRdb kept only the in-frame ones, dropping some. The table has approximately 140,000 clones, approximately 87% seen once. Sequenced sample: PBMCs. These receptors originate from a man younger than 30 in good health and CMV-seronegative. The CDR3 runs from the conserved cysteine through the conserved F or W. D genes are given only for firm matches. The size field is filled for only some rows; it gives once, few, many or a size class.

V gene,D gene,clone size,J gene,CDR3 DNA,CDR3 protein
TRBV5-1,-,-,TRBJ2-7,TGCGCCAGCAGCCCCCGGACAGCCTACTACGAGCAGTACTTC,CASSPRTAYYEQYF
TRBV7-2,TRBD2,once,TRBJ2-3,TGTGCCAGCAGCACGGGACTAGCGGGGGCCACAGATACGCAGTATTTT,CASSTGLAGATDTQYF
TRBV10-3,-,-,TRBJ2-3,TGTGCCATCATGGCCAGTAAGTCGACAGATACGCAGTATTTT,CAIMASKSTDTQYF
TRBV7-7,-,-,TRBJ2-7,TGTGCCAGCAGAAGAAGGACAATGCGGGAGCAGTACTTC,CASRRRTMREQYF
TRBV5-1,-,-,TRBJ1-2,TGCGCCAGCAGCCCGGGGGGAGCCTATGGCTACACCTTC,CASSPGGAYGYTF
TRBV6-5,-,-,TRBJ1-1,TGTGCCAGCAGTTACTCGAGTGTGAACACTGAAGCTTTCTTT,CASSYSSVNTEAFF
TRBV20-1,-,-,TRBJ2-3,TGCAGTCCAGGGACTGAAACGCAGTATTTT,CSPGTETQYF
TRBV18,TRBD1,few,TRBJ2-5,TGTGCCAGCTCACCCACAGGGGCGCAAGAGACCCAGTACTTC,CASSPTGAQETQYF
TRBV6-5,-,-,TRBJ1-5,TGTGCCAGCAGTTCGACAGGCGATCAGCCCCAGCATTTT,CASSSTGDQPQHF
TRBV7-9,TRBD1,-,TRBJ2-7,TGTGCCAGCAGCCGGGGGGACAGGGCCTCCTACGAGCAGTACTTC,CASSRGDRASYEQYF
TRBV9,-,-,TRBJ2-3,TGTGCCAGCAGCGTAGCAGGGATTAGCACAGATACGCAGTATTTT,CASSVAGISTDTQYF
TRBV7-9,-,-,TRBJ2-7,TGTGCCAGCAGCCCGCAGGGGCACGAGCAGTACTTC,CASSPQGHEQYF
TRBV9,TRBD1,-,TRBJ1-1,TGTGCCAGCAGCCCAGAACAGGGGAGGCCTGAAGCTTTCTTT,CASSPEQGRPEAFF
TRBV6-5,-,-,TRBJ1-3,TGTGCCAGCAGCCAACTAGGGACCATATATTTT,CASSQLGTIYF
TRBV6-1,TRBD2,once,TRBJ2-1,TGTGCCAGCACGAAAGGACTAGCGCCTTACAATGAGCAGTTCTTC,CASTKGLAPYNEQFF
TRBV6-1,-,-,TRBJ2-7,TGTGCCAGCAGTGAAGGATACATATACGAGCAGTACTTC,CASSEGYIYEQYF
TRBV2,TRBD2,-,TRBJ2-5,TGTGCCAGCAGTGATCCGAGCGGGGGGCCAGAGACCCAGTACTTC,CASSDPSGGPETQYF
TRBV6-5,TRBD1,-,TRBJ2-1,TGTGCCAGCAGCGAGGGACAGGGGCAGTTCTTC,CASSEGQGQFF
TRBV10-2,TRBD1,-,TRBJ1-1,TGCGCCAGCAGCGGACAGGGCCTGAACACTGAAGCTTTCTTT,CASSGQGLNTEAFF
TRBV25-1,TRBD1,-,TRBJ2-5,TGTGCCAGCAGTGAAATAGGACGAGACAGGGATGGCGGAGAGACCCAGTACTTC,CASSEIGRDRDGGETQYF
TRBV14,TRBD2,-,TRBJ2-1,TGTGCCAGCAGCCGAGCATTAGCGGGATACAATGAGCAGTTCTTC,CASSRALAGYNEQFF
TRBV6-6,-,-,TRBJ2-7,TGTGCCAGCAGTTACTCATCCGGGGGCTACGAGCAGTACTTC,CASSYSSGGYEQYF
TRBV9,TRBD1,-,TRBJ2-7,TGTGCCAGCAGCGTAGAAGGGACAGGATCCTACGAGCAGTACTTC,CASSVEGTGSYEQYF
TRBV13,TRBD2,-,TRBJ2-1,TGTGCCAGCAGCTCCATCGGGACTAGCGTCTCCTACAATGAGCAGTTCTTC,CASSSIGTSVSYNEQFF
TRBV6-5,TRBD1,-,TRBJ2-3,TGTGCCAGCAGTTACGCGACAGGGGAATCGGCAGATACGCAGTATTTT,CASSYATGESADTQYF
TRBV27,TRBD1,-,TRBJ1-1,TGTGCCAGCAGTTTATTCGGGACAGTAAACACTGAAGCTTTCTTT,CASSLFGTVNTEAFF
TRBV7-2,-,-,TRBJ1-1,TGTGCCAGCAGCTTAGGCGGATACGAAGTTGAAGCTTTCTTT,CASSLGGYEVEAFF
TRBV15,TRBD1,-,TRBJ2-5,TGTGCCACCAGCGGTACAGGGGGAGGGACCCAGTACTTC,CATSGTGGGTQYF
TRBV7-9,-,-,TRBJ2-1,TGTGCCAGCAGCCTCGCGGACAATGAGCAGTTCTTC,CASSLADNEQFF
TRBV6-5,-,-,TRBJ2-5,TGTGCCAGCAGTAAGGGGGAGTGGAGGGAGACCCAGTACTTC,CASSKGEWRETQYF
TRBV5-1,TRBD1,-,TRBJ2-2,TGCGCCAGCACAGGGCAGGGGGTCACCGGGGAGCTGTTTTTT,CASTGQGVTGELFF
TRBV28,TRBD1,-,TRBJ2-5,TGTGCCAGCAGTTCGCCGGGACAGGGTTGGGAGACCCAGTACTTC,CASSSPGQGWETQYF
TRBV6-1,TRBD2,-,TRBJ2-7,TGTGCCAGCAGTGAAGCGACTAGCGGGGGGTACGAGCAGTACTTC,CASSEATSGGYEQYF
TRBV19,TRBD1,-,TRBJ1-2,TGTGCCAGTAGTATAGATCCAGGACAGGGGTTGAACTATGGCTACACCTTC,CASSIDPGQGLNYGYTF
TRBV5-6,TRBD2,-,TRBJ2-7,TGTGCCAGCAGCCCCGGACTAGTCTACGAGCAGTACTTC,CASSPGLVYEQYF
TRBV10-3,-,once,TRBJ1-2,TGTGCCATCAGTGAGTCGCCAGCTAACTATGGCTACACCTTC,CAISESPANYGYTF
TRBV18,-,-,TRBJ1-1,TGTGCCAGCTCACCAGGGGGCGCGGGCACTGAAGCTTTCTTT,CASSPGGAGTEAFF
TRBV19,-,-,TRBJ1-6,TGTGCCAGTAGTATCTCCACGGGGACACTAAATTCACCCCTCCACTTT,CASSISTGTLNSPLHF
TRBV5-4,-,-,TRBJ2-5,TGTGCCAGCAGCCCGGGGGGGACAGAGGAGACCCAGTACTTC,CASSPGGTEETQYF
TRBV9,TRBD1,-,TRBJ2-2,TGTGCCAGCAGCGTGGGACAGGGAAACACCGGGGAGCTGTTTTTT,CASSVGQGNTGELFF
TRBV5-1,TRBD1,-,TRBJ2-7,TGCGCCAGCAGCTTTCGGCAGGGGGCCTACGAGCAGTACTTC,CASSFRQGAYEQYF
TRBV7-9,TRBD1,-,TRBJ1-2,TGTGCCAGCAGCACCGGATACCATCAGGGGGCGTGGGACTATGGCTACACCTTC,CASSTGYHQGAWDYGYTF
TRBV16,-,few,TRBJ1-1,TGTGCCAGCAGCCCCGGGAGACTTTGGGCTTTCTTT,CASSPGRLWAFF
TRBV19,TRBD1,-,TRBJ1-5,TGTGCCAGCCAGGGACAGGGAAGTTCCCAGCCCCAGCATTTT,CASQGQGSSQPQHF
TRBV19,-,-,TRBJ2-5,TGTGCCAGTAGTATAGTCCCGACAGGCTGGGGAGAGACCCAGTACTTC,CASSIVPTGWGETQYF
TRBV18,-,-,TRBJ1-5,TGTGCCAGCTCTCCCGGGACATCGGCCCCCAATCAGCCCCAGCATTTT,CASSPGTSAPNQPQHF
TRBV6-6,-,-,TRBJ1-5,TGTGCCAGCAGTTATGTAGGGGGTCAGCCCCAGCATTTT,CASSYVGGQPQHF
TRBV7-7,-,-,TRBJ2-5,TGTGCCAGCAGCCCTGCCTTGGCCGGGGAGACCCAGTACTTC,CASSPALAGETQYF